The T cell receptor (beta chain) under discussion was sequenced for a study of breast tumors, draining lymph nodes, adjacent tissues. The study's findings and limits: Tumor repertoires ranked between lymph nodes and nontumor tissue in diversity, with V and J gene preferences. The data were judged consistent with most tumor T cells coming from lymph node and expanding in tumor.

TCRdb re-called the multiplex PCR reads through MiXCR, storing one row per CDR3 protein. The sample records more than 100,000 distinct CDR3 sequences, under 25% being singletons. Germline V lookup: CDR1 SGHTS, CDR2 YDEGEE. The CDR3 is made up of 14 amino acids. Trimming pared 0 bases from V and 2 bases from J, leaving 9 bases between. This clonotype was counted at least ten times. Its antigen is as yet unknown. Axillary draining lymph nodes of breast cancer patients supplied the node samples. The chain carries TRBV5-8 and TRBJ2-7; D possibly corresponds to TRBD1 (6 bases). The sequence came from a female donor with breast cancer. Some clones in this sample may be carry-over from other donors' samples. Sequencing was done on a sample of axillary lymph node tissue. CDR3 in amino acids: CASSLGRGPYEQYF. The CDR3 DNA sequence: TGTGCCAGCAGCTTGGGCAGGGGACCCTACGAGCAGTACTTC.